The rows below give T cell receptor beta chains drawn from one sample of a study of T cells in localized non-small cell lung cancer. The method was immunoSEQ multiplex PCR; TCRdb's version includes in-frame clones alone and lacks a portion of them. The sample holds under 60,000 clones; roughly 89% are singletons and the top ten take approximately 20%. The sample in question was peripheral blood, obtained before any cancer treatment. These receptors came from a male donor aged 60 or over with stage III squamous cell lung carcinoma. Both conserved end residues are part of each CDR3. D genes are given only for firm matches. Clone size is stated in some rows and not others, as once, few, many or a class when expanded.

TRBJ1-2 TRBD1 TRBV29-1 . CSVDATGWDYGYTF TGCAGCGTTGACGCGACAGGGTGGGACTATGGCTACACCTTC
TRBJ1-5 . TRBV9 . CASSATGKGQPQHF TGTGCCAGCAGCGCCACAGGGAAGGGACAGCCCCAGCATTTT
TRBJ1-2 TRBD1 TRBV28 . CASTRTGQGNYGYTF TGTGCCAGCACCAGAACGGGACAGGGAAACTATGGCTACACCTTC
TRBJ2-7 . TRBV18 . CASSPLDQGIEQYF TGTGCCAGCTCACCACTTGATCAGGGTATCGAGCAGTACTTC
TRBJ1-5 . TRBV4-1 . CASSQMSTNSNQPQHF TGCGCCAGCAGCCAAATGTCCACAAATAGCAATCAGCCCCAGCATTTT
TRBJ2-5 . TRBV20-1 . CSATGFETQYF TGCAGTGCAACGGGATTTGAGACCCAGTACTTC
TRBJ1-2 . TRBV6-6 . CASSYRDLNYGYTF TGTGCCAGCAGTTACCGGGACCTTAACTATGGCTACACCTTC
TRBJ2-2 TRBD1 TRBV7-2 . CASRTQGDTGELFF TGTGCCAGCAGGACCCAGGGGGACACCGGGGAGCTGTTTTTT
TRBJ2-5 . TRBV5-1 . CASSATFSKETQYF TGCGCCAGCAGCGCAACCTTCTCGAAAGAGACCCAGTACTTC
TRBJ1-2 TRBD1 TRBV6-5 few CASSYRPGQGNYGYTF TGTGCCAGCAGTTACCGTCCGGGACAGGGGAACTATGGCTACACCTTC
TRBJ1-2 . TRBV28 . CASSFENRKNYGYTF TGTGCCAGCAGTTTCGAAAACAGGAAGAACTATGGCTACACCTTC
TRBJ2-2 . TRBV14 . CASSQGRGGRAGELFF TGTGCCAGCAGCCAAGGCCGTGGGGGGCGTGCCGGGGAGCTGTTTTTT
TRBJ1-5 . TRBV28 . CASSLKFWFPPQHF TGTGCCAGCAGTTTGAAGTTTTGGTTCCCGCCCCAGCATTTT
TRBJ2-2 . TRBV4-3 . CASSPSTGHTGELFF TGCGCCAGCAGCCCTTCCACCGGGCACACCGGGGAGCTGTTTTTT
TRBJ2-1 . TRBV19 . CASSIARTVNNEQFF TGTGCCAGTAGTATAGCCCGGACAGTGAACAATGAGCAGTTCTTC
TRBJ2-2 . TRBV5-5 . CASSLGSEGELFF TGTGCCAGCAGCTTGGGTAGTGAAGGGGAGCTGTTTTTT
TRBJ2-3 . TRBV18 . CASSPTTDTQYF TGTGCCAGCTCACCTACAACAGATACGCAGTATTTT
TRBJ2-2 TRBD1 TRBV5-1 . CASSSDRGLTLNTGELFF TGCGCCAGCAGCTCGGACAGGGGGCTTACCCTGAACACCGGGGAGCTGTTTTTT
TRBJ2-2 TRBD1 TRBV5-4 . CASSLTPGQGIPGELFF TGTGCCAGCAGCTTGACACCGGGACAGGGGATCCCCGGGGAGCTGTTTTTT
TRBJ2-5 . TRBV6-1 . CASSEQGRGFLQETQYF TGTGCCAGCAGTGAACAGGGACGGGGGTTTTTACAGGAGACCCAGTACTTC
TRBJ1-2 TRBD1 TRBV29-1 . CSVTGQGAEGYTF TGCAGCGTTACCGGACAGGGGGCTGAGGGCTACACCTTC
TRBJ1-3 . TRBV5-1 . CASSLNSGAGLNTIYF TGCGCCAGCAGCTTGAATTCTGGGGCAGGTCTAAACACCATATATTTT
TRBJ1-1 . TRBV28 . CASSHRGTGITNTEAFF TGTGCCAGCAGCCACCGGGGTACCGGGATAACGAACACTGAAGCTTTCTTT
TRBJ2-7 . TRBV7-9 . CARSGPGF TGTGCCAGAAGCGGACCGGGCTTC
TRBJ2-5 . TRBV5-4 few CASSSPPWETQYF TGTGCCAGCAGCTCCCCCCCATGGGAGACCCAGTACTTC
TRBJ2-5 . TRBV4-1 . CASSENRVQETQYF TGCGCCAGCAGCGAAAACAGAGTTCAAGAGACCCAGTACTTC
TRBJ2-3 . TRBV9 . CASSVARSSSTDTQYF TGTGCCAGCAGCGTAGCTAGGTCCTCGAGCACAGATACGCAGTATTTT
TRBJ2-1 . TRBV19 . CASREGYNEQFF TGTGCCAGTAGGGAGGGGTACAATGAGCAGTTCTTC
TRBJ2-1 TRBD2 TRBV10-3 . CAISEGGTSGRSTYNEQFF TGTGCCATCAGTGAAGGGGGGACTAGCGGGAGGAGCACCTACAATGAGCAGTTCTTC